This T cell receptor (beta chain) was identified during a study of blood T cell repertoires in COVID-19. For the study at large: Spain, Italy and the United States supplied samples that represented acute and convalescent COVID-19.

This CDR3 is built from 16 residues. Germline CDR1 reads MGHRA; CDR2 reads YSYEKL. The junction had 4 bases not matched to a gene; V was cut back by 1 base and J by 1 base. The table came from immunoSEQ multiplex PCR; TCRdb's copy has only in-frame clones and leaves some out. The table records over 200,000 clones, about 86% of them present only once. The origin of this receptor is a woman in her forties or fifties in a cohort exposed to, infected with or recovered from COVID-19 (not recorded which). The sequenced material came from PBMCs or T cells enriched from blood (not recorded which). The chain couples TRBV4-1 to TRBJ2-3; 8 bases line up with TRBD1. In DNA form, the CDR3 reads TGCGCCAGCAGCCAAGCACCACAGGGGGGCACAGATACGCAGTATTTT. This encodes CASSQAPQGGTDTQYF.